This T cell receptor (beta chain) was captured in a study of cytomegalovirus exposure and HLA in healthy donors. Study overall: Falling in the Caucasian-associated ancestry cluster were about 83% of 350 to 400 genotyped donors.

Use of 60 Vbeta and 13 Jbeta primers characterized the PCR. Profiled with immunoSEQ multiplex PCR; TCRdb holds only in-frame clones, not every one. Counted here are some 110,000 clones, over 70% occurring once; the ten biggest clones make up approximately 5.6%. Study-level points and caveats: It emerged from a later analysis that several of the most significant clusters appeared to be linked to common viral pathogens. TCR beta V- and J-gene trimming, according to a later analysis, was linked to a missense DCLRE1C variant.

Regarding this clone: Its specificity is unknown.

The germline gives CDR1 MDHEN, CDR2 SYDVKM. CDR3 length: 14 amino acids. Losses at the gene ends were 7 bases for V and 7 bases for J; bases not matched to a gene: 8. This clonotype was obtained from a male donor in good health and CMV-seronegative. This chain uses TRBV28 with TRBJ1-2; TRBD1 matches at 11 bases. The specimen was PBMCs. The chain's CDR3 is CASTGQGAFFGYTF. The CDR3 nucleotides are TGTGCCAGCACCGGACAGGGGGCGTTCTTTGGCTACACCTTC.